These 15 T cell receptor beta chains were all obtained from the same sample, sequenced in a study of early T cells in non-severe SARS-CoV-2 infection. Each CDR3 protein is one row after TCRdb ran MiXCR on the 5' RACE reads. The repertoire consists of some 90,000 distinct CDR3 sequences, with under 15% occurring once and the leading ten covering 5.5%. The sample was whole blood. These receptors all come from an adult who was a healthcare worker with PCR-confirmed SARS-CoV-2 infection or an uninfected control (not recorded which).

V gene TRBV28 combines with J gene TRBJ1-2; D not resolved. CDR1 and CDR2 from the germline V gene are MDHEN and SYDVKM. The CDR3 has 14 amino acids. The V end lost 2 bases, the J end lost 4 bases, and 11 bases lay between the germline ends. The CDR3: CASSLGSRPYGYTF. DNA for the CDR3: TGTGCCAGCAGTTTAGGGTCGCGTCCCTATGGCTACACCTTC.

V gene TRBV5-1 combines with J gene TRBJ2-1; TRBD1 matches 7 bases. Per germline, CDR1 SGHRS and CDR2 YFSETQ. CDR3 length: 14 amino acids. Trimming took 4 bases from V and 7 from J; bases not matched to a gene: 8. CDR3 in amino acids: CASSGRQGRNEQFF. CDR3 nucleotide sequence: TGCGCCAGCAGCGGGCGACAGGGAAGGAATGAGCAGTTCTTC.

To note about this clonotype: The junction shows a germline mismatch at one end, possibly a read error. This sequence joins TRBV12-3 or TRBV12-4 and TRBJ1-5, with D perhaps TRBD1 (6 bases). The length of the CDR3 is 14 residues. CDR3 in DNA: TGTGCCAGCAGCTATGACAGGCCTCAAGGACCCCGGCATTTT. Translating gives CASSYDRPQGPRHF.

CDR3 DNA: TGCGCCAGCAGTGACAAGGGCACAGATACGCAGTATTTT. Translated, it gives CASSDKGTDTQYF. This chain links TRBV10-2 with TRBJ2-3, with D unclear. The CDR3 covers 13 residues. Trimming pared 3 bases from V and 1 base from J, leaving 5 bases between. Germline V gene lookup returns CDR1 WSHSY and CDR2 SAAADI.

This chain connects TRBV24-1 to TRBJ1-5; 9 bases map to TRBD1. CDR1 and CDR2 from the germline V gene are KGHDR and SFDVKD. After removal of 12 bases from V and 1 base from J, the junction contained 9 bases not matched to a gene. CDR3 size: 15 residues. CDR3: CAHRDRALSNQPQHF. CDR3 sequence (DNA): TGTGCCCATAGGGACAGGGCGTTGAGCAATCAGCCCCAGCATTTT.

In this sample, this clonotype turned up once. This sequence joins TRBV7-2 and TRBJ1-1, with TRBD1 identical over 8 bases. Germline-derived CDR1 and CDR2 are SGHTA and FQGNSA. The CDR3 has 15 residues. V was pared by 3 bases and J by 5 bases, with 8 bases of the junction left unmatched. Here the CDR3 DNA reads TGTGCCAGCAGCTTGACTGGACAGGGAGGGACTGAAGCTTTCTTT. Translation: CASSLTGQGGTEAFF.

This clonotype has just one count. The chain is built from TRBV7-9 and TRBJ1-5, with D maybe TRBD1 (5 bases). Germline CDR1 SEHNR, CDR2 FQNEAQ (reference sequence). The CDR3 has 14 amino acids. V lost 1 base and J lost 3, with 7 bases in between. CDR3 in DNA: TGTGCCAGCAGCTTAGTTGGGGCCAATCAGCCCCAGCATTTT. This translates into CASSLVGANQPQHF. The full variable domain, rest sourced from reference TRBV7-9 and TRBJ1-5, is DTGVSQNPRHKITKRGQNVTFRCDPISEHNRLYWYRQTLGQGPEFLTYFQNEAQLEKSRLLSDRFSAERPKGSFSTLEIQRTEQGDSAMYLCASSLVGANQPQHFGDGTRLSIL.

The chain combines TRBV10-3 with TRBJ1-2; D is ambiguous. The CDR3 totals 11 residues. Trimming stripped 4 bases from V and 8 bases from J, with 8 bases between. Germline CDR1 reads ENHRY; CDR2 reads SYGVKD. The DNA for the CDR3 is TGTGCCATCAGTGCGGGGTCAGGCTACACCTTC. It specifies CAISAGSGYTF.

The CDR3: CSASAVLGQPNNQPQHF. CDR3 coding DNA: TGCAGTGCTAGTGCCGTCTTGGGACAGCCAAACAATCAGCCCCAGCATTTT. This rearrangement joins TRBV20-1 to TRBJ1-5; 7 bases agree with TRBD1. V lost 3 bases, J lost 3 bases, and 14 bases stayed unmatched. This CDR3 is 17 amino acids long. CDR1 is DFQATT and CDR2 is SNEGSKA in the germline V gene (reference sequence).

Points on this clonotype: Mismatch with germline at one junction end may stem from a read error. This rearrangement joins TRBV12-3 or TRBV12-4 to TRBJ1-5; D is uncertain. The CDR3 sequence is 12 residues long. The CDR3 sequence is CASSLWNQLQHF. The CDR3 DNA follows: TGTGCCAGCAGCTTGTGGAATCAGCTCCAGCATTTT.

The chain couples TRBV11-2 to TRBJ1-1; TRBD1 matches at 11 bases. Germline V gives CDR1 SGHAT, CDR2 FQNNGV. J lost 3 bases, V lost 3 bases, and 6 bases had no gene match. The CDR3 is 16 residues long. The CDR3 region has the DNA TGTGCCAGCAGCTTTGCCGGGACAGGGGGGTACACTGAAGCTTTCTTT. Protein product: CASSFAGTGGYTEAFF.

This clonotype was observed many times. The J gene is TRBJ2-7, the V gene TRBV7-6; tentatively, D is TRBD2 (6 bases). The CDR3 loop spans 18 amino acids. Germline V gene data show CDR1 as SGHVS and CDR2 as FNYEAQ. Trimming removed 0 bases from V and 2 bases from J, with 20 bases in between. CDR3 nucleotide sequence: TGTGCCAGCAGCTTAGCTAGCGGCGGGCTCGGTTTTCCCTACGAGCAGTACTTC. Translated: CASSLASGGLGFPYEQYF.

The chain links TRBV6-6 to TRBJ1-1; no clear D. The CDR3 runs 13 residues. V was shortened by 4 bases and J by 5 bases, with 11 bases between the two germline ends. The germline V gene encodes CDR1 MNHNY and CDR2 SVGAGI (reference sequence). In DNA, the CDR3 is TGTGCCAGCAGTTCCAACGCGGGTACTGAAGCTTTCTTT. This encodes CASSSNAGTEAFF.

This clonotype was seen ten or more times. CDR3 nucleotide sequence: TGCAGTGCTAGATTCGAGGGCTGGGAAAAACTGTTTTTT. Its translation is CSARFEGWEKLFF. The rearrangement joins TRBV20-1 to TRBJ1-4; D not certain. The germline CDR1 and CDR2 sequences are DFQATT and SNEGSKA (reference sequence). V was cut by 2 bases and J by 8 bases, with 12 bases left in between. This CDR3 is 13 amino acids long.

This clonotype was observed a handful of times. The chain couples TRBV4-1 to TRBJ1-1; no clear D gene. V was shortened by 0 bases and J by 4 bases, with 9 bases between the two germline ends. CDR1 is MGHRA and CDR2 is YSYEKL in the germline V gene. The CDR3 runs 14 residues. The CDR3 region has the DNA TGCGCCAGCAGCCAAGAATTCGGAGGCACTGAAGCTTTCTTT. It yields the protein CASSQEFGGTEAFF.